The 12 T cell receptor beta chains reported below all come from one sample, sequenced in a study of blood T cell repertoires in COVID-19 (dated by TCRdb to the early 2020s). Receptors were amplified or captured by the immunoSEQ multiplex PCR assay. As stored in TCRdb, this immuneACCESS dataset retains in-frame rearrangements with V and J assigned. A fraction of the clones does not appear; measured against another copy, unresolved V genes explain less than half of the discrepancy, and the remainder lacks a known reason. This sample gives about 400,000 clones in total; nearly 90% of them show up just once. Roughly 2% of the sample rests with the top ten. The specimen was PBMCs or T cells enriched from blood (not recorded which). The receptors originated from a middle-aged woman with acute COVID-19.

This chain joins TRBV24-1 and TRBJ2-5, with TRBD1 as a possible D gene (5 bases). This CDR3 is 13 amino acids long. Germline V gene lookup returns CDR1 KGHDR and CDR2 SFDVKD. V was shortened by 5 bases and J by 5 bases, with 11 bases between the two germline ends. CDR3 in DNA: TGTGCCACCAGTGCTGGGGCCCGGGAGACCCAGTACTTC. Protein sequence: CATSAGARETQYF.

V usage is TRBV2 and J usage is TRBJ1-6; the D gene is possibly TRBD1 (6 bases). There are 15 residues in the CDR3. Trimming left V 6 bases short and J 5 bases short, with 14 bases between. Germline V gene lookup returns CDR1 SNHLY and CDR2 FYNNEI. The chain's CDR3 is CASRRQDQNNSPLHF. The CDR3, as DNA: TGTGCCAGCAGGAGACAGGATCAAAATAATTCACCCCTCCACTTT. Complete variable domain (other parts from reference TRBV2 and TRBJ1-6): EPEVTQTPSHQVTQMGQEVILRCVPISNHLYFYWYRQILGQKVEFLVSFYNNEISEKSEIFDDQFSVERPDGSNFTLKIRSTKLEDSAMYFCASRRQDQNNSPLHFGNGTRLTVT.

As to this clone: This sample also contains other DNA sequences that code for the same CDR3. The V gene is TRBV12-3 or TRBV12-4, the J gene TRBJ1-1; D ambiguous. The CDR3 totals 13 residues. V lost 3 bases, J lost 1 base, and 6 bases lay in between. The CDR3 is CASSLGANTEAFF. The CDR3 coding sequence is TGTGCCAGCAGTTTGGGCGCGAACACTGAAGCTTTCTTT.

This clone appeared a few times. J is TRBJ2-1 and V is TRBV3-1 (or the pseudogene TRBV3-2), with 7 bases lining up with TRBD1. J lost 5 bases, V lost 0 bases, and 4 bases had no gene match. The CDR3 contains 15 residues. Germline CDR1 reads LGHDT; CDR2 reads YNNKEL (reference sequence). CDR3 protein: CASSQDGTEDNEQFF. The DNA for the CDR3 is TGTGCCAGCAGCCAAGACGGGACAGAAGACAATGAGCAGTTCTTC.

CDR3 residues: CSVEDRVGAQETQYF. In DNA form, the CDR3 reads TGCAGCGTTGAAGATCGCGTGGGGGCCCAAGAGACCCAGTACTTC. The chain carries TRBV29-1 and TRBJ2-5; D may be TRBD1 (6 bases). There are 15 residues in the CDR3. Germline values: CDR1 SQVTM, CDR2 ANQGSEA. Trimming stripped 0 bases from V and 1 base from J, with 12 bases between.

The chain has TRBV6-5 and TRBJ2-7; the match to TRBD1 covers 12 bases. CDR1 is MNHEY, CDR2 SVGAGI, per germline. The CDR3 sequence is 15 residues long. Germline trimming cut 3 bases from V and 7 bases from J; bases unmatched to any gene: 7. In DNA, the CDR3 is TGTGCCAGCAGTTATCCGGGACAGGGGGCGCGAGAGCAGTACTTC. Amino acid sequence: CASSYPGQGAREQYF.

The chain joins TRBV30 to TRBJ1-6; no clear D. Looked up from germline, CDR1 is GTSNPN and CDR2 is SVGIG (reference sequence). Trimming left V 4 bases short and J 3 bases short, with 13 bases between. CDR3 length: 15 residues. CDR3 DNA sequence: TGTGCCTGGAATCTCAGACGGAGCTATAATTCACCCCTCCACTTT. Protein sequence: CAWNLRRSYNSPLHF.

The count of this clone is one. The chain is built from TRBV9 and TRBJ2-3, with 10 bases fitting TRBD1. This CDR3 region has 18 residues. Germline V gene lookup returns CDR1 SGDLS and CDR2 YYNGEE. The junction had 13 bases not matched to a gene; V was cut back by 3 bases and J by 3 bases. This CDR3 is CASSATGTGDSGTDTQYF. The CDR3 nucleotides are TGTGCCAGCAGCGCCACCGGGACAGGGGATTCGGGGACAGATACGCAGTATTTT.

V gene TRBV29-1 combines with J gene TRBJ1-3; no definite D call. The germline V gene encodes CDR1 SQVTM and CDR2 ANQGSEA. V was pared by 7 bases and J by 0 bases, with 7 bases between. This CDR3 spans 12 amino acids. CDR3 sequence reads: CSGLISGNTIYF. The CDR3 DNA is TGCAGCGGACTGATCTCTGGAAACACCATATATTTT.

The chain combines TRBV2 with TRBJ2-2, with 8 positions matching TRBD1. The CDR3 spans 13 residues. J gave up 6 bases and V 6 bases, and 3 bases lay outside the gene matches. Per the germline V gene, CDR1 is SNHLY and CDR2 is FYNNEI. For the CDR3, the DNA is TGTGCCAGCAGGGACAGGGTGGCCGGGGAGCTGTTTTTT. Its protein product is CASRDRVAGELFF.

The chain couples TRBV7-9 to TRBJ1-6, with 7 bases fitting TRBD1. The CDR3 loop spans 14 amino acids. CDR1 and CDR2 from the germline V gene are SEHNR and FQNEAQ (reference sequence). V trimming: 8 bases; J trimming: 5 bases; junction bases outside the gene matches: 6. The CDR3 protein is CASEDRANNSPLHF. The CDR3, as DNA: TGTGCCAGCGAAGACAGGGCCAATAATTCACCCCTCCACTTT. Supplemented by reference TRBV7-9 and TRBJ1-6, the full variable domain reads DTGVSQNPRHKITKRGQNVTFRCDPISEHNRLYWYRQTLGQGPEFLTYFQNEAQLEKSRLLSDRFSAERPKGSFSTLEIQRTEQGDSAMYLCASEDRANNSPLHFGNGTRLTVT.

The chain has TRBV20-1 and TRBJ1-3, with 11 bases fitting TRBD1. This CDR3 region has 15 residues. From germline, CDR1 is DFQATT and CDR2 SNEGSKA (reference sequence). V was clipped by 3 bases and J by 4 bases; unmatched bases: 5. CDR3: CSASPGTGGGNTIYF. The CDR3 nucleotides are TGCAGTGCTAGTCCCGGGACAGGGGGGGGAAACACCATATATTTT.